This T cell receptor beta chain was found in a study of blood T cell repertoires in COVID-19. On the study more broadly: From the United States, Italy and Spain came samples of acute and convalescent COVID-19.

Original data processing: Quantification of nucleated cells was approximated via reference gene primer amplification. Clones were sequenced by immunoSEQ multiplex PCR, and TCRdb holds only the in-frame ones, with some missing. That table is the source of V, J and clone size, and D and trimming were worked out from the DNA. The sample carries roughly 250,000 clones, about 87% recorded once. Specimen: PBMCs or T cells enriched from blood (not recorded which). The receptor's source is a woman aged 25 to 39 with acute COVID-19.

The CDR3 DNA sequence: TGTGCCATCGGGGGCTTAAACACAGATACGCAGTATTTT. Amino acids: CAIGGLNTDTQYF. The V gene is TRBV10-3, the J gene TRBJ2-3, with D perhaps TRBD1 (6 bases). This CDR3 spans 13 amino acids. The germline V gene encodes CDR1 ENHRY and CDR2 SYGVKD. Between the trimmed V and J ends, which lost 8 bases and 2 bases, there was a span of 11 bases.